The clone carrying this TCR beta chain was observed many times. The target antigen is unknown. These data originate in a study of T-cell reconstitution after alpha-beta-depleted transplantation in children. General observations from the study: Newly produced T cells mostly accounted for T-cell counts and diversity one year post-transplant. Day-60 TCRbeta diversity that was high in some patients was derived from surviving recipient T cells and thymic progenitors.

Researchers prepared the TCRbeta library using unique molecular identifiers, the study reports. MiXCR, run by TCRdb on the PCR reads, gives a single entry per CDR3 protein. The sample carries under 70,000 distinct CDR3 sequences, roughly a tenth recorded once. J was trimmed by 7 bases and V by 6 bases; bases with no gene match: 11. The CDR3 totals 14 residues. V gene TRBV12-3 or TRBV12-4 combines with J gene TRBJ1-1, with 7 bases identical to TRBD1. This sequence originates from a boy between 10 and 17 years old with acute myeloid leukemia, due to receive a stem cell transplant. The source was PBMCs, collected before TCRalphabeta/CD19-depleted stem cell transplant. CDR3 region: CASSPRRDSLEAFF. Here the CDR3 DNA reads TGTGCCAGCAGCCCAAGGCGGGACAGCCTTGAAGCTTTCTTT.